The clone carrying this T cell receptor beta chain has just one count. Its antigen is unknown. This sample is drawn from a study of post-analysis software for immune sequencing data. At the level of the study: Courses of disease covered relapsing-remitting, secondary progressive and progressive-relapsing multiple sclerosis.

The CDR3 is 15 amino acids. With 4 bases clipped from V and 7 bases from J, the junction kept 5 bases outside the gene matches. Germline assignment: CDR1 SGHRS and CDR2 YFSETQ. Study findings and constraints: The authors found that F measure strongly co-clustered same-batch samples. Normalized Chao1 diversity was significantly lower in multiple sclerosis patients than in controls. Five TRBV segments, including TRBV5-6, TRBV5-1 and TRBV20-1, were more frequent in patients than controls.

Every TCR beta cDNA library bore unique molecular identifiers. The source material, about 0.9 to 11 million T cells, gave rise to 500,000 or so cDNA molecules. One entry per CDR3 protein results from TCRdb running MiXCR on the PCR reads. Here the sample spans 500,000 to 600,000 distinct CDR3 sequences, about 40% being singletons. This clonotype was obtained from a girl aged 5 to 17 with multiple sclerosis. What was sequenced was blood. The chain combines TRBV5-1 with TRBJ2-3; 14 nucleotides agree with TRBD2. The CDR3: CASSRTSGGSYTQYF. The CDR3 DNA reads TGCGCCAGCAGCCGGACTAGCGGGGGGTCATATACGCAGTATTTT.